The 14 T cell receptor beta chains below all came from one sample that was sequenced in a study of shared clonotypes between healthy human individuals. Only in-frame clones appear in the TCRdb table, and some are missing; sequencing was by immunoSEQ multiplex PCR. The sample has millions of clones; approximately 90% are singletons. Sample: naive CD4+ T cells sorted from blood. The subset denotes: CD45RA+ positively selected. The receptors come from a man younger than 35 in good health.

The rearrangement joins TRBV2 to TRBJ1-2; a weak D match, TRBD1 (6 bases). Germline loops: CDR1 SNHLY, CDR2 FYNNEI. Trimming stripped 1 base from V and 3 bases from J, with 12 bases between. The CDR3 runs to 15 residues. The CDR3: CASSEGGGGDYGYTF. The CDR3 DNA reads as TGTGCCAGCAGTGAAGGAGGGGGGGGCGACTATGGCTACACCTTC.

The chain has TRBV10-3 and TRBJ2-3; 10 bases line up with TRBD1. Germline V CDR1 and CDR2: ENHRY, SYGVKD. V shed 8 bases and J 3 bases; nucleotides not matched to a gene: 5. The CDR3 is 14 amino acids. The CDR3 here is CAIRQGARTDTQYF. The CDR3, as DNA: TGTGCCATCCGACAGGGGGCCAGAACAGATACGCAGTATTTT.

Points on this clone: A much larger clone is a single base away; this may be a read error. The V gene is TRBV5-5, the J gene TRBJ1-1; a weak D match, TRBD1 (5 bases). The CDR3 extends over 13 amino acids. The V end was cut by 1 base, the J end by 1 base, with 5 bases between. Germline V lookup: CDR1 SGHKS, CDR2 YYEKEE (reference sequence). CDR3 in amino acids: CASSLTGNTEAFF. CDR3 DNA sequence: TGTGCCAGCAGCTTGACAGGGAACACTGAAGCTTTCTTT.

CDR3 sequence (DNA): TGTGCCAGCAGCGCCGGGACTAGCGGGGGGCAGCAAGAGACCCAGTACTTC. Translating it yields CASSAGTSGGQQETQYF. The chain combines TRBV9 with TRBJ2-5; 15 bases match TRBD2. V lost 3 bases to trimming and J lost 2 bases; unmatched junction nucleotides: 5. The CDR3 totals 17 residues. Per germline, CDR1 SGDLS and CDR2 YYNGEE.

This chain links TRBV7-8 with TRBJ1-1, with 7 positions matching TRBD1. The germline V gene encodes CDR1 SGHVS and CDR2 FQNEAQ. V lost 5 bases to trimming and J lost 0 bases; unmatched junction nucleotides: 9. The CDR3 has 16 residues. The CDR3 here is CASSPLGQALNTEAFF. The CDR3 nucleotides read TGTGCCAGCAGCCCGCTTGGACAGGCCCTGAACACTGAAGCTTTCTTT.

The J gene is TRBJ2-3, the V gene TRBV9; D might be TRBD1 (5 bases). V lost 4 bases to trimming and J lost 6 bases, with 15 bases between them. Germline V lookup: CDR1 SGDLS, CDR2 YYNGEE. The CDR3 extends over 14 amino acids. Written as DNA, the CDR3 is TGTGCCAGCAGCCCACCTTCAGGGAAGGATACGCAGTATTTT. Residues: CASSPPSGKDTQYF. Together with reference TRBV9 and TRBJ2-3, the CDR3 gives the full variable domain: DSGVTQTPKHLITATGQRVTLRCSPRSGDLSVYWYQQSLDQGLQFLIQYYNGEERAKGNILERFSAQQFPDLHSELNLSSLELGDSALYFCASSPPSGKDTQYFGPGTRLTVL.

The chain has TRBV19 and TRBJ2-2; unclear D gene. Germline-derived CDR1 and CDR2 are LNHDA and SQIVND (reference sequence). There are 13 residues in the CDR3. Trimming took off 8 bases at V and 5 bases at J, with 12 bases between the two ends. CDR3 residues: CASATVRTGELFF. As DNA, the CDR3 is TGTGCCAGTGCTACAGTTAGGACCGGGGAGCTGTTTTTT. Full variable domain (rest looked up from reference TRBV19 and TRBJ2-2): DGGITQSPKYLFRKEGQNVTLSCEQNLNHDAMYWYRQDPGQGLRLIYYSQIVNDFQKGDIAEGYSVSREKKESFPLTVTSAQKNPTAFYLCASATVRTGELFFGEGSRLTVL.

A word on this clone: Other DNA sequences of this sample code for an identical CDR3. V and J are TRBV5-1 and TRBJ2-3, with unresolved D. V lost 3 bases to trimming and J lost 3 bases, with 5 bases between them. Germline CDR1 and CDR2: SGHRS and YFSETQ. The CDR3 runs 12 residues. The CDR3 region is CASSSGTDTQYF. CDR3 DNA: TGCGCCAGCAGCTCAGGTACAGATACGCAGTATTTT.

The V and J genes are TRBV7-2 and TRBJ1-1, with D possibly being TRBD1 (6 bases). The CDR3 sequence is 14 residues long. Per germline, CDR1 SGHTA and CDR2 FQGNSA. Trimming took off 0 bases at V and 9 bases at J, with 14 bases between the two ends. This CDR3 is CASSLAGGAAQAFF. CDR3 in DNA: TGTGCCAGCAGCTTAGCGGGGGGCGCGGCCCAAGCTTTCTTT.

J is TRBJ1-1 and V is TRBV16; the D gene is possibly TRBD1 (6 bases). Germline V gene sequence: CDR1 KGHSY, CDR2 FQNENV. CDR3 length: 17 amino acids. The V end lost 1 base, the J end lost 3 bases, and 18 bases lay between the germline ends. CDR3 nucleotide sequence: TGTGCCAGCAGCCAATTCCCGGGAGGGGGGGGTGACACTGAAGCTTTCTTT. This sequence encodes CASSQFPGGGGDTEAFF.

Worth noting for this clone: Germline and junction disagree at one end, which may indicate a read error. CDR3 protein: CASSSPDRVNTEAFF. CDR3 DNA: TGTGCCAGCAGTTCCCCGGACAGGGTGAACACTGAAGCTTTCTTT. This chain links TRBV10-3 with TRBJ1-1, with 8 bases identical to TRBD1. The CDR3 is made up of 15 amino acids. Germline CDR1 ENHRY, CDR2 SYGVKD.

The chain combines TRBV9 with TRBJ1-6; possibly TRBD1 for D (5 bases). The CDR3 is made up of 15 amino acids. V lost 4 bases and J lost 8, with 16 bases in between. CDR1 SGDLS and CDR2 YYNGEE come from the germline V gene. CDR3 amino acids: CASSPRREGYSPLHF. As DNA, the CDR3 is TGTGCCAGCAGCCCTCGCCGGGAGGGGTATTCACCCCTCCACTTT.

This chain links TRBV5-6 with TRBJ2-7; 8 nucleotides line up with TRBD2. The CDR3 is made up of 14 amino acids. V was clipped by 5 bases and J by 2 bases; unmatched bases: 6. Germline assignment: CDR1 SGHDT and CDR2 YYEEEE. The CDR3 reads CASRWGRGAYEQYF. CDR3 sequence (DNA): TGTGCCAGCAGATGGGGGCGGGGGGCCTACGAGCAGTACTTC.

The chain recombines TRBV20-1 with TRBJ2-3; D gene uncertain. V was pared by 6 bases and J by 4 bases, with 8 bases between. Germline loops: CDR1 DFQATT, CDR2 SNEGSKA (reference sequence). There are 11 residues in the CDR3. The DNA of the CDR3 is TGCAGTGCAACGGGCCCAGATACGCAGTATTTT. Translating it yields CSATGPDTQYF.